This is a list of T cell receptor beta chains from one sample in a study of control samples from healthy donors and cancer patients. TCRdb keeps only in-frame clones here, not all; method: immunoSEQ multiplex PCR. The data contain some 150,000 clones, 90% to 95% of them singletons. Sequencing used blood. These TCRs come from a woman in her 30s in good health. The CDR3 runs from the conserved cysteine through the conserved F or W. D genes are given only for firm matches. Size tells how often a clone was seen (once, few, many) or the class of an expanded clone, and some rows leave it out.

CDR3 DNA: TGTGCCAGCAGCCAAGGTAGGGAGGAAGCTTTCTTT; CDR3 protein: CASSQGREEAFF; clone size: .; D gene: .; J gene: TRBJ1-1; V gene: TRBV4-2
CDR3 DNA: TGTGCCAGCAGTTTATATGGGACTAGCGTTTCCTACAATGAGCAGTTCTTC; CDR3 protein: CASSLYGTSVSYNEQFF; clone size: .; D gene: TRBD2; J gene: TRBJ2-1; V gene: TRBV27
CDR3 DNA: TGTGCCACCAGTGATGGGACAGGGCGGGCTAATGAAAAACTGTTTTTT; CDR3 protein: CATSDGTGRANEKLFF; clone size: .; D gene: TRBD1; J gene: TRBJ1-4; V gene: TRBV24-1
CDR3 DNA: TGTGCCAGCAGCACAGGGCCAGATACGCAGTATTTT; CDR3 protein: CASSTGPDTQYF; clone size: .; D gene: .; J gene: TRBJ2-3; V gene: TRBV7-9
CDR3 DNA: TGTGCCAGCAGGACAGGGGGCCCCACCATATATTTT; CDR3 protein: CASRTGGPTIYF; clone size: once; D gene: TRBD1; J gene: TRBJ1-3; V gene: TRBV12-3/TRBV12-4
CDR3 DNA: TGTGCCAGCAGTGAATATGGACAGGGACCTAATTCACCCCTCCACTTT; CDR3 protein: CASSEYGQGPNSPLHF; clone size: .; D gene: TRBD1; J gene: TRBJ1-6; V gene: TRBV25-1
CDR3 DNA: TGTGCCAGCAGTTTATCGGGGGACAGGGCTCAGCCCCAGCATTTT; CDR3 protein: CASSLSGDRAQPQHF; clone size: .; D gene: TRBD1; J gene: TRBJ1-5; V gene: TRBV28
CDR3 DNA: TGTGCCAGCAGTGACCCCAGGAGGAACTATGGCTACACCTTC; CDR3 protein: CASSDPRRNYGYTF; clone size: .; D gene: .; J gene: TRBJ1-2; V gene: TRBV6-1
CDR3 DNA: TGTGCCAGCTCCCGGGGAAATGAGCAGTTCTTC; CDR3 protein: CASSRGNEQFF; clone size: once; D gene: .; J gene: TRBJ2-1; V gene: TRBV18
CDR3 DNA: TGTGCCAGCAGTCGGGCGGAGTCCTACGAGCAGTACTTC; CDR3 protein: CASSRAESYEQYF; clone size: .; D gene: .; J gene: TRBJ2-7; V gene: TRBV2
CDR3 DNA: TGTGCCAGTAGTATAGAGGGAGGGGGACACCCGAACACCGGGGAGCTGTTTTTT; CDR3 protein: CASSIEGGGHPNTGELFF; clone size: .; D gene: .; J gene: TRBJ2-2; V gene: TRBV19
CDR3 DNA: TGTGCCAGCACGACAGGGAACACTGAAGCTTTCTTT; CDR3 protein: CASTTGNTEAFF; clone size: .; D gene: .; J gene: TRBJ1-1; V gene: TRBV2
CDR3 DNA: TGTGCCAGTAGTATGGACAGGGGGCATGAGACCCAGTACTTC; CDR3 protein: CASSMDRGHETQYF; clone size: .; D gene: TRBD1; J gene: TRBJ2-5; V gene: TRBV19
CDR3 DNA: TGTGCCAGCAGCTTTGCACTTAACACAGATACGCAGTATTTT; CDR3 protein: CASSFALNTDTQYF; clone size: .; D gene: .; J gene: TRBJ2-3; V gene: TRBV7-8
CDR3 DNA: TGTGCCAGCAGCCCCGGGACTAGCGGGAGCAATGAGCAGTTCTTC; CDR3 protein: CASSPGTSGSNEQFF; clone size: .; D gene: TRBD2; J gene: TRBJ2-1; V gene: TRBV27
CDR3 DNA: TGTGCCAGCGCCACGGACAGGGGTAATGAAAAACTGTTTTTT; CDR3 protein: CASATDRGNEKLFF; clone size: once; D gene: TRBD1; J gene: TRBJ1-4; V gene: TRBV6-5
CDR3 DNA: TGTGCCAGCAGTTTCTCTAGCGGGAGGGCCGAGCAGTACTTC; CDR3 protein: CASSFSSGRAEQYF; clone size: once; D gene: TRBD2; J gene: TRBJ2-7; V gene: TRBV28
CDR3 DNA: TGTGCCAGCAGTCCCCAGGGGAGGGAAAAACTGTTTTTT; CDR3 protein: CASSPQGREKLFF; clone size: .; D gene: .; J gene: TRBJ1-4; V gene: TRBV12-3/TRBV12-4
CDR3 DNA: TGCGCCAGCAGGACAGGGAACACTGAAGCTTTCTTT; CDR3 protein: CASRTGNTEAFF; clone size: .; D gene: .; J gene: TRBJ1-1; V gene: TRBV10-2
CDR3 DNA: TGTGCCAGCAGTCCCCTACTAGGATCAGATACGCAGTATTTT; CDR3 protein: CASSPLLGSDTQYF; clone size: .; D gene: .; J gene: TRBJ2-3; V gene: TRBV6-4
CDR3 DNA: TGTGCCAGCTCACCTCCCCAGGGAGGGAGTCAAGAGACCCAGTACTTC; CDR3 protein: CASSPPQGGSQETQYF; clone size: .; D gene: TRBD2; J gene: TRBJ2-5; V gene: TRBV18
CDR3 DNA: TGTGCCAGCAGCTCGGCGGGTAAAGTCCTCCAAGAGACCCAGTACTTC; CDR3 protein: CASSSAGKVLQETQYF; clone size: .; D gene: .; J gene: TRBJ2-5; V gene: TRBV5-5
CDR3 DNA: TGTGCCAGCAGTTTGGGAGGGCGCGGGGAGACCCAGTACTTC; CDR3 protein: CASSLGGRGETQYF; clone size: .; D gene: TRBD2; J gene: TRBJ2-5; V gene: TRBV28
CDR3 DNA: TGTGCCAGCAGCCCCCGGACTAGCGGGGGGGCGGATGAGCAGTTCTTC; CDR3 protein: CASSPRTSGGADEQFF; clone size: .; D gene: TRBD2; J gene: TRBJ2-1; V gene: TRBV9
CDR3 DNA: TGTGCCAGCAGCCCCGAACGTGACTATGGCTACACCTTC; CDR3 protein: CASSPERDYGYTF; clone size: .; D gene: .; J gene: TRBJ1-2; V gene: TRBV5-8
CDR3 DNA: TGTGCCAGCAGCTTGCGGGGTGGGTACGAGCAGTACTTC; CDR3 protein: CASSLRGGYEQYF; clone size: once; D gene: .; J gene: TRBJ2-7; V gene: TRBV5-4
CDR3 DNA: TGTGCCAGCAGTTACTACGGGGAAGAGACCCAGTACTTC; CDR3 protein: CASSYYGEETQYF; clone size: .; D gene: .; J gene: TRBJ2-5; V gene: TRBV6-2/TRBV6-3
CDR3 DNA: TGTGCCAGCTCGGACGGACAGGTCTCCTACGAGCAGTACTTC; CDR3 protein: CASSDGQVSYEQYF; clone size: .; D gene: TRBD1; J gene: TRBJ2-7; V gene: TRBV18
CDR3 DNA: TGTGCCACCAGCCAGGGTCTTAGTCAGCCCCAGCATTTT; CDR3 protein: CATSQGLSQPQHF; clone size: .; D gene: .; J gene: TRBJ1-5; V gene: TRBV24-1
CDR3 DNA: TGTGCCAGCAGCCGCCTGGCGGGGTTCTACAATGAGCAGTTCTTC; CDR3 protein: CASSRLAGFYNEQFF; clone size: .; D gene: .; J gene: TRBJ2-1; V gene: TRBV14
CDR3 DNA: TGTGCCAGCAGCTTACAGGGACGGCGGAACACTGAAGCTTTCTTT; CDR3 protein: CASSLQGRRNTEAFF; clone size: .; D gene: .; J gene: TRBJ1-1; V gene: TRBV5-5
CDR3 DNA: TGTGCCAGCAGCGTGGATAGCGGGTCCACCTACGAGCAGTACTTC; CDR3 protein: CASSVDSGSTYEQYF; clone size: .; D gene: TRBD2; J gene: TRBJ2-7; V gene: TRBV9
CDR3 DNA: TGTGCCAGCAGCCCAACGACAGGGTGGAATCAGCCCCAGCATTTT; CDR3 protein: CASSPTTGWNQPQHF; clone size: .; D gene: TRBD1; J gene: TRBJ1-5; V gene: TRBV9
CDR3 DNA: TGTGCCAGCAGGCGACAGGGCTATGGCTACACCTTC; CDR3 protein: CASRRQGYGYTF; clone size: .; D gene: TRBD1; J gene: TRBJ1-2; V gene: TRBV13
CDR3 DNA: TGTGCCAGCAGCGTAGACAGGGACTACAATGAGCAGTTCTTC; CDR3 protein: CASSVDRDYNEQFF; clone size: .; D gene: .; J gene: TRBJ2-1; V gene: TRBV9
CDR3 DNA: TGTGCCAGCAGTTATCCGGCGGGAGGGCCGAACACCGGGGAGCTGTTTTTT; CDR3 protein: CASSYPAGGPNTGELFF; clone size: .; D gene: TRBD2; J gene: TRBJ2-2; V gene: TRBV6-2/TRBV6-3